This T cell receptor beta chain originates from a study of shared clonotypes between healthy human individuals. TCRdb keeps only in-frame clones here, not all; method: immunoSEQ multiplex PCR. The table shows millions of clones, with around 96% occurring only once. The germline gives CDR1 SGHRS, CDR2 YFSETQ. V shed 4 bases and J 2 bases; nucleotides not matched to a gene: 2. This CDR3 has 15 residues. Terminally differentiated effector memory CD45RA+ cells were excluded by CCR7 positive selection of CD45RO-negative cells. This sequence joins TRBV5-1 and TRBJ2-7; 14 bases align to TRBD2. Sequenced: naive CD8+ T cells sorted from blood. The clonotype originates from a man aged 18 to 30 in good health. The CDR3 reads CASSQGLAGAYEQYF. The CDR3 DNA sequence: TGCGCCAGCAGCCAGGGACTAGCGGGGGCCTACGAGCAGTACTTC.